The entry below describes one T cell receptor beta chain. This sample was included in a study of blood T cell repertoires in COVID-19. Study details: Samples taken during acute and convalescent COVID-19 were collected in the United States, Italy and Spain.

The CDR3 spans 17 residues. Per the germline V gene, CDR1 is MGHDK and CDR2 is SYGVNS. The ends were cut back, 2 bases at V and 2 bases at J, with 13 bases in the middle. Assay used: immunoSEQ multiplex PCR; TCRdb lists only in-frame clones, some missing. The sample carries some 220,000 clones, about 82% recorded once. This TCR was sampled from a man in his forties or fifties with COVID-19, enrolled during active disease. This sequence joins TRBV25-1 and TRBJ1-6, with D perhaps matching TRBD1 (6 bases). The sample taken for sequencing was peripheral blood. The CDR3 DNA follows: TGTGCCAGCAGTGAACGGCCAGGGGACCCCTATAATTCACCCCTCCACTTT. This sequence encodes CASSERPGDPYNSPLHF.